These 32 T cell receptor beta chains were sequenced from one sample in a study of T cell changes during pregnancy in multiple sclerosis. The method was immunoSEQ multiplex PCR; TCRdb's version includes in-frame clones alone and lacks a portion of them. The sample lists some 62,000 clones, around 92% seen once, with roughly 2.5% in the top ten. The sequences come from peripheral blood, collected in the second trimester of pregnancy. The receptors here all came from a female donor in good health, enrolled as a control in a pregnancy study.

This clone has only one observation. V is TRBV18 and J is TRBJ2-7; TRBD2 is a possible D gene (6 bases). Germline V gene lookup returns CDR1 KGHSH and CDR2 LQKENI. Trimming took 5 bases from V and 4 from J, leaving 18 bases between them. The CDR3 spans 15 residues. Here the CDR3 DNA reads TGTGCCAGCTCAAATAGGAGGGGCCAGGAGTACGAGCAGTACTTC. Translated, it gives CASSNRRGQEYEQYF.

The CDR3 loop is CASSVADRGYTF. The CDR3 bases are TGTGCCAGCAGCGTAGCTGATCGGGGCTACACCTTC. The gene calls are TRBV9 and TRBJ1-2; D remains ambiguous. The CDR3 has 12 amino acids. CDR1 and CDR2 (germline): SGDLS, YYNGEE. V lost 0 bases to trimming and J lost 8 bases, with 8 bases between them. Filled out from reference TRBV9 and TRBJ1-2, the complete variable domain reads DSGVTQTPKHLITATGQRVTLRCSPRSGDLSVYWYQQSLDQGLQFLIQYYNGEERAKGNILERFSAQQFPDLHSELNLSSLELGDSALYFCASSVADRGYTFGSGTRLTVV.

The chain carries TRBV11-2 and TRBJ2-2; TRBD2 matches 8 bases. CDR1 SGHAT and CDR2 FQNNGV come from the germline V gene. Trimming cost V 5 bases and J 5 bases; bases outside gene matches: 10. CDR3 length: 16 amino acids. The CDR3 loop reads CASSRGAGTRTGELFF. DNA of the CDR3: TGTGCCAGCAGCCGGGGGGCCGGGACTAGAACCGGGGAGCTGTTTTTT.

The V gene is TRBV28, the J gene TRBJ1-5, with TRBD1 matching 9 bases. V gave up 8 bases and J gave up 2 bases; unmatched junction bases: 10. Germline V gene sequence: CDR1 MDHEN, CDR2 SYDVKM. This CDR3 is 16 amino acids long. In DNA, the CDR3 is TGTGCCAGCCGTACCGGGACAGGGTTGGGCAATCAGCCCCAGCATTTT. The encoded protein is CASRTGTGLGNQPQHF. The complete variable domain, with remaining parts taken from reference TRBV28 and TRBJ1-5, reads DVKVTQSSRYLVKRTGEKVFLECVQDMDHENMFWYRQDPGLGLRLIYFSYDVKMKEKGDIPEGYSVSREKKERFSLILESASTNQTSMYLCASRTGTGLGNQPQHFGDGTRLSIL.

Written as DNA, the CDR3 is TGTGCCAGCAGTTCTGAGGGATATGGCTACACCTTC. This sequence encodes CASSSEGYGYTF. The genes are TRBV6-6 and TRBJ1-2, with unresolved D. The CDR3 is 12 amino acids. Germline-derived CDR1 and CDR2 are MNHNY and SVGAGI (reference sequence). Trimming took off 4 bases at V and 5 bases at J, with 8 bases between the two ends.

V and J are TRBV2 and TRBJ2-1, with 7 nucleotides matching TRBD1. Germline lookup yields CDR1 SNHLY and CDR2 FYNNEI. With V trimmed by 8 bases and J by 9 bases, 10 bases remained unmatched. This CDR3 spans 13 amino acids. As DNA, the CDR3 is TGTGCCAGCCCCCGGACAGGTAGGCCTGAGCAGTTCTTC. This codes for CASPRTGRPEQFF.

The rearrangement links TRBV6-5 to TRBJ1-5, with 9 bases fitting TRBD1. V gave up 2 bases and J gave up 5 bases; unmatched junction bases: 1. The CDR3 is made up of 14 amino acids. Per germline, CDR1 MNHEY and CDR2 SVGAGI. In DNA, the CDR3 is TGTGCCAGCAGTTACGACAGGGGGGATCAGCCCCAGCATTTT. It codes for CASSYDRGDQPQHF.

The CDR3 nucleotides are TGTGCCAGCAGTGTTAGGGGAGATACGCAGTATTTT. Amino acids: CASSVRGDTQYF. This chain joins TRBV27 and TRBJ2-3; D is possibly TRBD1 (5 bases). The ends were cut back, 5 bases at V and 5 bases at J, with 8 bases in the middle. Germline CDR1 reads MNHEY; CDR2 reads SMNVEV (reference sequence). This CDR3 is built from 12 residues.

Only a few counts were recorded for this clone. This chain uses TRBV4-2 with TRBJ2-3; 8 bases agree with TRBD2. V shed 0 bases and J 4 bases; nucleotides not matched to a gene: 6. The CDR3 runs to 16 residues. Per germline, CDR1 LGHNA and CDR2 YNFKEQ. The CDR3 DNA reads TGTGCCAGCAGCCAAGATTACGGTAGCGGGGCAGATACGCAGTATTTT. It is translated as CASSQDYGSGADTQYF.

The chain joins TRBV18 to TRBJ2-3; a weak D match, TRBD1 (5 bases). The CDR3 is 14 residues long. V was trimmed by 5 bases and J by 2 bases, leaving 11 bases between them. From germline, CDR1 is KGHSH and CDR2 LQKENI. DNA of the CDR3: TGTGCCAGCTCAAACACAGGAGTCACAGATACGCAGTATTTT. It encodes CASSNTGVTDTQYF. Full variable domain (outside the CDR3, taken from reference TRBV18 and TRBJ2-3): NAGVMQNPRHLVRRRGQEARLRCSPMKGHSHVYWYRQLPEEGLKFMVYLQKENIIDESGMPKERFSAEFPKEGPSILRIQQVVRGDSAAYFCASSNTGVTDTQYFGPGTRLTVL.

V is TRBV28 and J is TRBJ2-3; 7 bases line up with TRBD2. The junction had 8 bases not matched to a gene; V was cut back by 1 base and J by 4 bases. The CDR3 sequence is 16 residues long. The germline gives CDR1 MDHEN, CDR2 SYDVKM. The CDR3 protein is CASSLLGGSGPDTQYF. As DNA, the CDR3 is TGTGCCAGCAGTTTATTAGGCGGGAGTGGTCCAGATACGCAGTATTTT.

The chain employs TRBV15 and TRBJ2-3; 7 nucleotides agree with TRBD1. The germline gives CDR1 LNHNV, CDR2 YYDKDF (reference sequence). Trimming took 3 bases from V and 2 from J; bases not matched to a gene: 11. The CDR3 is made up of 17 amino acids. CDR3 region: CATSRQRSGGPTDTQYF. The CDR3 DNA is TGTGCCACCAGCAGGCAACGATCAGGGGGACCCACAGATACGCAGTATTTT.

This chain joins TRBV4-2 and TRBJ2-3, with 10 bases identical to TRBD2. Looked up from germline, CDR1 is LGHNA and CDR2 is YNFKEQ. After removal of 0 bases from V and 4 bases from J, the junction contained 1 base not matched to a gene. CDR3 length: 15 amino acids. The DNA for the CDR3 is TGTGCCAGCAGCCAAGAAGCGGGAGGGCCAGATACGCAGTATTTT. Its translation is CASSQEAGGPDTQYF.

The chain carries TRBV28 and TRBJ1-2; 7 nucleotides agree with TRBD1. CDR1 and CDR2 (germline): MDHEN, SYDVKM. Trimming cost V 6 bases and J 0 bases; bases outside gene matches: 7. The CDR3 extends over 15 amino acids. The CDR3 coding sequence is TGTGCCAGCAGGAGGCGGGACAGACCTAACTATGGCTACACCTTC. It specifies CASRRRDRPNYGYTF.

The genes are TRBV5-1 and TRBJ1-6; 9 bases are shared with TRBD1. CDR1 and CDR2 (germline): SGHRS, YFSETQ. This CDR3 is 14 amino acids long. The V and J ends lost 3 bases and 8 bases, in that order; junction bases with no gene match: 3. CDR3 nucleotide sequence: TGCGCCAGCAGCTCCGGGACAGGGTATTCACCCCTCCACTTT. Encoded protein: CASSSGTGYSPLHF.

In DNA form, the CDR3 reads TGTGCCAGCGGGACAGGCAACTATGGCTACACCTTC. Its protein is CASGTGNYGYTF. This chain connects TRBV7-9 to TRBJ1-2, with 8 nucleotides matching TRBD1. V gave up 8 bases and J gave up 2 bases; unmatched junction bases: 1. The germline V gene has CDR1 SEHNR and CDR2 FQNEAQ (reference sequence). The CDR3 has 12 amino acids.

This sequence joins TRBV5-6 and TRBJ2-5; 13 nucleotides match TRBD2. Germline V gene lookup returns CDR1 SGHDT and CDR2 YYEEEE. The J segment lost 1 base and the V segment lost 3 bases, leaving 3 bases of the junction unmatched. The CDR3 sequence is 16 residues long. The CDR3 is CASSWGTSGTQETQYF. The CDR3 DNA sequence: TGTGCCAGCAGCTGGGGGACTAGCGGGACCCAAGAGACCCAGTACTTC.

This chain connects TRBV6-6 to TRBJ1-2, with D perhaps TRBD1 (6 bases). The CDR3 length is 13 residues. In germline, CDR1 is MNHNY, CDR2 SVGAGI (reference sequence). V was cut by 6 bases and J by 1 base, with 9 bases left in between. The CDR3 DNA is TGTGCCAGCAGGGACAGCGATAACTATGGCTACACCTTC. Translating gives CASRDSDNYGYTF.

The rearrangement joins TRBV28 to TRBJ1-5, with D hard to call. The CDR3 runs 14 residues. Germline V gene lookup returns CDR1 MDHEN and CDR2 SYDVKM. The ends were cut back, 4 bases at V and 1 base at J, with 8 bases in the middle. CDR3 in amino acids: CASSSGGSNQPQHF. CDR3 DNA sequence: TGTGCCAGCAGTTCAGGAGGGAGCAATCAGCCCCAGCATTTT. The full variable domain, rest sourced from reference TRBV28 and TRBJ1-5, is DVKVTQSSRYLVKRTGEKVFLECVQDMDHENMFWYRQDPGLGLRLIYFSYDVKMKEKGDIPEGYSVSREKKERFSLILESASTNQTSMYLCASSSGGSNQPQHFGDGTRLSIL.

The V gene is TRBV7-9, the J gene TRBJ1-5; no firm D call. From germline, CDR1 is SEHNR and CDR2 FQNEAQ (reference sequence). V was shortened by 5 bases and J by 5 bases, with 7 bases between the two germline ends. The CDR3 has 12 residues. The CDR3 here is CASSILDQPQHF. CDR3 DNA sequence: TGTGCCAGCAGCATACTCGATCAGCCCCAGCATTTT.

The chain has TRBV15 and TRBJ1-1; D is uncertain. The CDR3 is 14 amino acids. Looked up from germline, CDR1 is LNHNV and CDR2 is YYDKDF (reference sequence). The ends were cut back, 4 bases at V and 3 bases at J, with 12 bases in the middle. CDR3 DNA sequence: TGTGCCACCAGCACTTTCCGGGTGTACACTGAAGCTTTCTTT. It translates to CATSTFRVYTEAFF.

The V call is TRBV11-1, the J call TRBJ2-7; perhaps TRBD1 as D (7 bases). Germline V gene lookup returns CDR1 SGHAT and CDR2 FQDESV (reference sequence). The V end was cut by 2 bases, the J end by 9 bases, with 20 bases between. CDR3 length: 15 residues. CDR3 sequence (DNA): TGTGCCAGCAGCTTATCGGGGACAGCGGGCACAAGGCAGTACTTC. Translation: CASSLSGTAGTRQYF. The complete variable domain, with remaining parts taken from reference TRBV11-1 and TRBJ2-7, reads EAEVAQSPRYKITEKSQAVAFWCDPISGHATLYWYRQILGQGPELLVQFQDESVVDDSQLPKDRFSAERLKGVDSTLKIQPAELGDSAMYLCASSLSGTAGTRQYFGPGTRLTVT.

The CDR3 DNA reads as TGTGCCAGCAGCTTAGGGTTAGGAGGGCTAGCCTCCTACGAGCAGTACTTC. It specifies CASSLGLGGLASYEQYF. V usage is TRBV11-2 and J usage is TRBJ2-7; D possibly corresponds to TRBD2 (6 bases). From germline, CDR1 is SGHAT and CDR2 FQNNGV. V gave up 1 base and J gave up 0 bases, with 16 bases separating them. The CDR3 is 17 amino acids.

The chain recombines TRBV7-9 with TRBJ2-7; 8 nucleotides match TRBD2. This CDR3 has 14 residues. Looked up from germline, CDR1 is SEHNR and CDR2 is FQNEAQ (reference sequence). The trim removed 3 bases at V and 2 bases at J, leaving 3 bases unmatched. CDR3 sequence reads: CASSFTSGPYEQYF. CDR3 DNA sequence: TGTGCCAGCAGCTTCACTAGCGGACCCTACGAGCAGTACTTC.

The chain employs TRBV10-3 and TRBJ1-1; 7 bases match TRBD1. The ends lost 7 bases at V and 11 bases at J; junction bases unmatched: 16. The CDR3 extends over 14 amino acids. CDR1 ENHRY and CDR2 SYGVKD come from the germline V gene. Here the CDR3 DNA reads TGTGCCATCAACAACAGGGGAGGCGACTCCGAGGCTTTCTTT. It is translated as CAINNRGGDSEAFF.

The V gene is TRBV4-1, the J gene TRBJ2-7, with D possibly being TRBD1 (5 bases). The germline V gene has CDR1 MGHRA and CDR2 YSYEKL. This CDR3 is built from 15 residues. V lost 0 bases, J lost 2 bases, and 11 bases lay in between. The CDR3 sequence: CASSQDLARAYEQYF. The CDR3 bases are TGCGCCAGCAGCCAAGACCTTGCCAGGGCCTACGAGCAGTACTTC.

The chain uses TRBV19 and TRBJ1-2, with 7 positions matching TRBD1. J was trimmed by 3 bases and V by 8 bases; bases with no gene match: 6. From germline, CDR1 is LNHDA and CDR2 SQIVND (reference sequence). This CDR3 comprises 13 residues. The DNA of the CDR3 is TGTGCCAGTGCCGGACAGGACGACTATGGCTACACCTTC. Translated, it gives CASAGQDDYGYTF.

The genes are TRBV30 and TRBJ2-7, with D maybe TRBD1 (6 bases). Deletions cut 3 bases from V and 4 bases from J, with 13 bases between. This CDR3 spans 13 amino acids. Germline V gives CDR1 GTSNPN, CDR2 SVGIG (reference sequence). CDR3 protein: CAWRRDRPYEQYF. The CDR3, as DNA: TGTGCCTGGAGGAGAGACAGGCCATACGAGCAGTACTTC.

The V and J genes are TRBV6-5 and TRBJ1-1; D gene ambiguous. Germline V gene data show CDR1 as MNHEY and CDR2 as SVGAGI. The CDR3 loop spans 13 amino acids. V lost 5 bases and J 7 bases, leaving 14 bases between the germline ends. The CDR3 sequence is CASSPHGDVEAFF. The CDR3 nucleotides are TGTGCCAGCAGTCCCCACGGGGATGTTGAAGCTTTCTTT.

The V and J genes are TRBV27 and TRBJ1-5, with a tentative D call TRBD1 (5 bases). The germline V gene has CDR1 MNHEY and CDR2 SMNVEV (reference sequence). The CDR3 extends over 16 amino acids. Trimming cost V 1 base and J 7 bases, with 17 bases left between them. CDR3 residues: CASSLFSGGSGQPQHF. The CDR3, as DNA: TGTGCCAGCAGTTTATTCTCTGGGGGGTCTGGGCAGCCCCAGCATTTT.

This rearrangement joins TRBV15 to TRBJ1-2, with D perhaps TRBD1 (6 bases). The CDR3 is 13 amino acids. Germline loops: CDR1 LNHNV, CDR2 YYDKDF (reference sequence). Deletions cut 5 bases from V and 5 bases from J, with 12 bases between. CDR3 sequence reads: CATSQLGGYGYTF. CDR3 bases: TGTGCCACCAGCCAACTAGGGGGATATGGCTACACCTTC.

This sequence joins TRBV18 and TRBJ2-1, with D possibly matching TRBD2 (5 bases). CDR3 length: 13 amino acids. The V end lost 4 bases, the J end lost 5 bases, and 9 bases lay between the germline ends. CDR1 KGHSH and CDR2 LQKENI come from the germline V gene. Here the CDR3 reads CASSRYGDNEQFF. The CDR3 DNA is TGTGCCAGCTCACGGTACGGGGACAATGAGCAGTTCTTC.